This T cell receptor beta chain is from a study of blood T cells in healthy people across ages. The sample providers were healthy Caucasian people from Russia, aged about 6 to 90. Each sample gave at least 7 million isolated PBMCs. Broader study findings: Significant beta diversity loss was already apparent by age approximately 40, declining roughly linearly. Unsorted PBMC input precluded a conclusive naive versus antigen-experienced comparison.

Note on this clonotype: Its antigen is not identified.

Trimming pared 2 bases from V and 2 bases from J, leaving 9 bases between. The germline V gene encodes CDR1 SQVTM and CDR2 ANQGSEA. The CDR3 covers 13 residues. The use of a sample-barcoded 5' primer and a J-beta primer mix characterized a second PCR of roughly 6 to 11 cycles. TCRdb fed the 5' RACE reads into MiXCR, producing one record per CDR3 protein. The sample lists approximately 940,000 distinct CDR3 sequences, roughly 52% occurring once. The rearrangement uses TRBV29-1 and TRBJ2-5; D remains unclear. The sequence derives from a man aged 30-40 years in good health. Sequencing used blood. In nucleotides, the CDR3 is TGCAGCGTTGAAAGAGCAGGACAAGAGACCCAGTACTTC. Amino acid sequence: CSVERAGQETQYF.